The 20 T cell receptor beta chains reported below all come from one sample, sequenced in a study of blood T cell repertoires in COVID-19. Profiling relied on immunoSEQ multiplex PCR, and the TCRdb table lists in-frame clones only, not all of them. Among about 130,000 clones listed, around four fifths were seen once. Sequenced material: peripheral blood. The receptors were sampled from a man between 60 and 75 years old with acute or convalescent COVID-19.

V usage is TRBV18 and J usage is TRBJ1-1; maybe TRBD1 (6 bases). CDR3 length: 13 residues. Trimming left V 3 bases short and J 1 base short, with 6 bases between. Looked up from germline, CDR1 is KGHSH and CDR2 is LQKENI. CDR3 region: CASSPTGNTEAFF. The CDR3 region has the DNA TGTGCCAGCTCACCGACAGGGAACACTGAAGCTTTCTTT.

The chain has TRBV19 and TRBJ2-5; a weak D match, TRBD2 (6 bases). V dropped 4 bases and J dropped 4 bases, with 16 bases sitting between them. In germline, CDR1 is LNHDA, CDR2 SQIVND (reference sequence). The CDR3 sequence is 15 residues long. As DNA, the CDR3 is TGTGCCAGTAGTACACGGCGCGGGACCGTAGAGACCCAGTACTTC. It codes for CASSTRRGTVETQYF.

The chain employs TRBV28 and TRBJ1-2; perhaps TRBD1 as D (6 bases). The CDR3 runs to 16 residues. V lost 8 bases and J 0 bases, leaving 19 bases between the germline ends. Germline CDR1 is MDHEN and CDR2 is SYDVKM. CDR3 in DNA: TGTGCCAGCCAAGGGGGATCTGACACCACTAACTATGGCTACACCTTC. Protein: CASQGGSDTTNYGYTF.

This clone has only a few counts. The chain recombines TRBV3-1 (or the pseudogene TRBV3-2) with TRBJ1-1; D is ambiguous. The germline V gene has CDR1 LGHDT and CDR2 YNNKEL (reference sequence). Trimming shortened V by 7 bases and J by 10 bases, and 16 bases separated the two germline ends. The CDR3 runs 12 residues. In nucleotides, the CDR3 is TGTGCCAGCACCCGTGACGGGGAGGGAGCTTTCTTT. This sequence encodes CASTRDGEGAFF.

The CDR3 spells CASSSPLAGGGYEQYF. Here the CDR3 DNA reads TGCGCCAGCAGCTCCCCCCTAGCGGGGGGCGGCTACGAGCAGTACTTC. J is TRBJ2-7 and V is TRBV5-1; TRBD2 matches 11 bases. The trim removed 3 bases at V and 3 bases at J, leaving 8 bases unmatched. The CDR3 has 16 residues. CDR1 and CDR2 from the germline V gene are SGHRS and YFSETQ.

The chain carries TRBV19 and TRBJ2-7; 10 bases are a match to TRBD2. V trimming: 11 bases; J trimming: 1 base; junction bases outside the gene matches: 26. This CDR3 spans 20 amino acids. Germline lookup yields CDR1 LNHDA and CDR2 SQIVND (reference sequence). The CDR3 loop reads CAEPRKLAGIYLFWSYEQYF. The CDR3 DNA is TGTGCCGAGCCTCGCAAACTAGCGGGAATTTATTTGTTTTGGTCCTACGAGCAGTACTTC.

In its sample, this clone was seen a few times. The V call is TRBV4-2, the J call TRBJ2-3, with 9 bases matching TRBD2. Germline V gene data show CDR1 as LGHNA and CDR2 as YNFKEQ. The V gene end was trimmed by 1 base and the J gene end by 1 base; junction bases not matched to a gene: 3. This CDR3 spans 16 amino acids. CDR3 in amino acids: CASSQVSSGGTDTQYF. CDR3 bases: TGTGCCAGCAGCCAAGTGTCTAGCGGGGGCACAGATACGCAGTATTTT.

V usage is TRBV19 and J usage is TRBJ1-2; 9 bases map to TRBD1. J gave up 2 bases and V 7 bases, and 14 bases lay outside the gene matches. The CDR3 is made up of 17 amino acids. Germline V CDR1 and CDR2: LNHDA, SQIVND (reference sequence). The CDR3 spells CASTDGGRDRGNYGYTF. The CDR3 nucleotides are TGTGCCAGTACCGACGGGGGTCGAGACAGGGGGAACTATGGCTACACCTTC.

The genes are TRBV24-1 and TRBJ2-1; 7 positions agree with TRBD2. Looked up from germline, CDR1 is KGHDR and CDR2 is SFDVKD. V trimming: 9 bases; J trimming: 6 bases; junction bases outside the gene matches: 10. The CDR3 length is 14 residues. The CDR3 region is CATARGITPNEQFF. In DNA form, the CDR3 reads TGTGCCACCGCGCGGGGGATTACGCCCAATGAGCAGTTCTTC.

This rearrangement joins TRBV7-9 to TRBJ2-1; 8 positions agree with TRBD1. J lost 3 bases, V lost 5 bases, and 15 bases had no gene match. The germline V gene encodes CDR1 SEHNR and CDR2 FQNEAQ (reference sequence). This CDR3 region has 18 residues. In DNA, the CDR3 is TGTGCCAGCAGCAAAACCCCCGTCAGGGGGCGCTTCTACAATGAGCAGTTCTTC. This gives the protein CASSKTPVRGRFYNEQFF.

The CDR3 DNA reads as TGTGCCAGCAGCCTACAAGGGGCTAGCGGCAATGAGCAGTTCTTC. Translated, it gives CASSLQGASGNEQFF. This chain uses TRBV7-3 with TRBJ2-1; 7 bases match TRBD2. CDR3 length equals 15 residues. Germline V gene lookup returns CDR1 SGHTA and CDR2 FQGTGA. Trimming cost V 5 bases and J 6 bases; bases outside gene matches: 10.

V and J are TRBV19 and TRBJ1-1; D is possibly TRBD1 (5 bases). V lost 4 bases and J lost 0, with 12 bases in between. Germline-derived CDR1 and CDR2 are LNHDA and SQIVND (reference sequence). The length of the CDR3 is 15 residues. The CDR3 DNA reads TGTGCCAGTAGTAAGGCCGTGACAGTGAACACTGAAGCTTTCTTT. Translating gives CASSKAVTVNTEAFF. Variable domain in full (rest from reference TRBV19 and TRBJ1-1): DGGITQSPKYLFRKEGQNVTLSCEQNLNHDAMYWYRQDPGQGLRLIYYSQIVNDFQKGDIAEGYSVSREKKESFPLTVTSAQKNPTAFYLCASSKAVTVNTEAFFGQGTRLTVV.

The V and J genes are TRBV3-1 (or the pseudogene TRBV3-2) and TRBJ2-3; tentatively, D is TRBD1 (5 bases). CDR3 length equals 15 residues. Deletions cut 6 bases from V and 0 bases from J, with 13 bases between. Germline-derived CDR1 and CDR2 are LGHDT and YNNKEL (reference sequence). CDR3 protein: CASSQGFSSTDTQYF. The CDR3 DNA sequence: TGTGCCAGCAGTCAGGGCTTTTCTAGCACAGATACGCAGTATTTT.

Only a few counts were recorded for this clone. This chain joins TRBV3-1 (or the pseudogene TRBV3-2) and TRBJ1-5; 8 bases line up with TRBD1. The V gene end was trimmed by 4 bases and the J gene end by 1 base; junction bases not matched to a gene: 3. Per the germline V gene, CDR1 is LGHDT and CDR2 is YNNKEL (reference sequence). This CDR3 has 15 amino acids. CDR3 in DNA: TGTGCCAGCAGCCGGACAGGGACGAGCAATCAGCCCCAGCATTTT. This translates into CASSRTGTSNQPQHF.

This chain connects TRBV21-1 to TRBJ2-2; the D call in the table, TRBD2, was not verified against the DNA. TRBV21-1 constitutes a pseudogene. The CDR3 is 20 amino acids. The DNA for the CDR3 is TGTGCCAGCAGCAATTTTTCCGAAGATCGGGGGGGACATAACGGCGGGGAGCTGTTTTTT. Its translation: CASSNFSEDRGGHNGGELFF.

The chain uses TRBV21-1 and TRBJ2-1; the D call of TRBD2 is as the table states it, not checked on the DNA. TRBV21-1 is a pseudogene. This CDR3 spans 15 amino acids. The CDR3 DNA reads TGTGCCAGCAGCCGGAGGACTAGCGGATACAATGAGCAGTTCTTC. This gives the protein CASSRRTSGYNEQFF.

J is TRBJ1-2 and V is TRBV2, with a tentative D call TRBD1 (6 bases). Germline CDR1 and CDR2: SNHLY and FYNNEI. V lost 8 bases to trimming and J lost 8 bases, with 18 bases between them. CDR3 length equals 13 residues. The CDR3 sequence is CASQNDRSGGYTF. CDR3 coding DNA: TGTGCCAGCCAGAACGACAGGTCGGGCGGCTACACCTTC.

The CDR3 here is CASSHRRGGISGNTIYF. In DNA form, the CDR3 reads TGTGCCAGCAGCCACCGACGGGGAGGGATCTCTGGAAACACCATATATTTT. V gene TRBV3-1 (or the pseudogene TRBV3-2) combines with J gene TRBJ1-3; no reliable D call. The CDR3 spans 17 residues. The V gene lost 3 bases and the J gene lost 0 bases, with 15 bases spanning the gap. Germline CDR1 LGHDT, CDR2 YNNKEL (reference sequence).

This chain uses TRBV24-1 with TRBJ2-1, with 11 nucleotides matching TRBD2. This CDR3 has 16 residues. The germline V gene has CDR1 KGHDR and CDR2 SFDVKD. Trimming cost V 2 bases and J 3 bases; bases outside gene matches: 2. CDR3 sequence: CATSDSLAGGYNEQFF. The CDR3 DNA reads TGTGCCACCAGTGATTCCCTAGCGGGAGGCTACAATGAGCAGTTCTTC.

This clone is a singleton in its sample. The chain joins TRBV19 to TRBJ2-1; TRBD2 aligns across 7 bases. The J segment lost 1 base and the V segment lost 3 bases, leaving 0 bases of the junction unmatched. The V gene's germline CDR1 is LNHDA and CDR2 SQIVND (reference sequence). The CDR3 extends over 14 amino acids. CDR3: CASSIGRSYNEQFF. DNA of the CDR3: TGTGCCAGTAGTATCGGGAGGTCCTACAATGAGCAGTTCTTC.